This is a list of T cell receptor beta chains from one sample in a study of response to subunit inactivated influenza vaccine. TCRdb reanalysed the RT-PCR reads using MiXCR and keeps one entry per CDR3 protein. Of some 190,000 distinct CDR3 sequences listed, 13% to 15% are singletons. Sample: CD8+ T cells sorted from PBMCs, taken about 5 days after vaccination. Receptor source: a man in his fifties who received an inactivated influenza vaccine. Both conserved end residues are part of each CDR3. The order of the fields is J gene, V gene, D gene, clone size, CDR3 DNA, CDR3 protein. D genes are given only for firm matches. A clone size is listed for some rows: how often the clone was seen (once, few, many), or a class if it is expanded.

J gene: TRBJ2-7; V gene: TRBV14; D gene: NA; clone size: many; CDR3 DNA: TGTGCCAGCAGCCAAGATTACCGCCCGGCCTACGAGCAGTACTTC; CDR3 protein: CASSQDYRPAYEQYF
J gene: TRBJ1-5; V gene: TRBV5-1; D gene: NA; clone size: few; CDR3 DNA: TGCGCCAGCAGCTTGGATCCGGGGGGTATTAGCAATCAGCCCCAGCATTTT; CDR3 protein: CASSLDPGGISNQPQHF
J gene: TRBJ2-2; V gene: TRBV7-2; D gene: NA; clone size: NA; CDR3 DNA: TGTGCCAGCAGCCCGGGGTCTAGCGTCGGGGAGCTGTTTTTT; CDR3 protein: CASSPGSSVGELFF
J gene: TRBJ2-3; V gene: TRBV4-2; D gene: NA; clone size: NA; CDR3 DNA: TGTGCCAGCAGCCGAATGGATACGCAGTATTTT; CDR3 protein: CASSRMDTQYF
J gene: TRBJ2-1; V gene: TRBV6-2/TRBV6-3; D gene: NA; clone size: NA; CDR3 DNA: TGTGCCAGCAGTGCCGCCACGGAGCAGTTCTTC; CDR3 protein: CASSAATEQFF
J gene: TRBJ1-6; V gene: TRBV28; D gene: NA; clone size: NA; CDR3 DNA: TGTGCCAGCAGTTTACGGGGGATCGATTCACCCCTCCACTTT; CDR3 protein: CASSLRGIDSPLHF
J gene: TRBJ2-3; V gene: TRBV5-5; D gene: TRBD2; clone size: few; CDR3 DNA: TGTGCCAGCAGCTTGGGACTAGCGGGAGGTAGAGATACGCAGTATTTT; CDR3 protein: CASSLGLAGGRDTQYF
J gene: TRBJ1-1; V gene: TRBV11-2; D gene: NA; clone size: few; CDR3 DNA: TGTGCCAGCAGCGTTGGTTGGCAGTTCGAAGCTTTCTTT; CDR3 protein: CASSVGWQFEAFF
J gene: TRBJ1-6; V gene: TRBV7-2; D gene: NA; clone size: few; CDR3 DNA: TGTGCCAGCAGCTTAGAAGGACACCAGTATAATTCACCCCTCCACTTT; CDR3 protein: CASSLEGHQYNSPLHF
J gene: TRBJ2-1; V gene: TRBV24-1; D gene: NA; clone size: few; CDR3 DNA: TGTGCCACCAGTGATTTGCAAGGTGGGAATGAGCAGTTCTTC; CDR3 protein: CATSDLQGGNEQFF
J gene: TRBJ2-7; V gene: TRBV7-9; D gene: NA; clone size: few; CDR3 DNA: TGTGCCAGCAGCTTAGACCAGGGAGGCTCGGGTGAGCAGTACTTC; CDR3 protein: CASSLDQGGSGEQYF
J gene: TRBJ2-7; V gene: TRBV30; D gene: TRBD1; clone size: NA; CDR3 DNA: TGTGCCAGCAGCAGTAGGGACAGGGGCATGAATGCCGAGCAGTACTTC; CDR3 protein: CASSSRDRGMNAEQYF
J gene: TRBJ2-1; V gene: TRBV4-2; D gene: NA; clone size: NA; CDR3 DNA: TGTGCCAGCAGCCAAGGGATAGAAGGGGTTTACAATGAGCAGTCCTTC; CDR3 protein: CASSQGIEGVYNEQSF
J gene: TRBJ2-1; V gene: TRBV13; D gene: TRBD2; clone size: NA; CDR3 DNA: TGTGCCAGCAGCTCCGGACTAGCGGGAGCGAATGAGCAGTTCTTC; CDR3 protein: CASSSGLAGANEQFF
J gene: TRBJ2-7; V gene: TRBV10-3; D gene: NA; clone size: NA; CDR3 DNA: TGTGCCGCTTTATCCCCGATAGCTTCCTACGAGCAGTACTTC; CDR3 protein: CAALSPIASYEQYF